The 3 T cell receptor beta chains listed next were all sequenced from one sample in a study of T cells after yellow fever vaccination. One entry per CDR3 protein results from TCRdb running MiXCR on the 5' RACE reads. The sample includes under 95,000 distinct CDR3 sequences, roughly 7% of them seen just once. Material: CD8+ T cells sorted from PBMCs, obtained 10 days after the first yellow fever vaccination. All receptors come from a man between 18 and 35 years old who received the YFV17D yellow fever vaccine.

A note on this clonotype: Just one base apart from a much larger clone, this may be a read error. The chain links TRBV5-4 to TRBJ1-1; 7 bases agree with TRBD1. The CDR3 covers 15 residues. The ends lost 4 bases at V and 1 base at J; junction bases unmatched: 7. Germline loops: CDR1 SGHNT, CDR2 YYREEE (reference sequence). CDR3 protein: CASSIPGQQNTEAFF. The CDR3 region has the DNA TGTGCCAGCAGCATTCCGGGACAGCAGAACACTGAAGCTTTCTTT.

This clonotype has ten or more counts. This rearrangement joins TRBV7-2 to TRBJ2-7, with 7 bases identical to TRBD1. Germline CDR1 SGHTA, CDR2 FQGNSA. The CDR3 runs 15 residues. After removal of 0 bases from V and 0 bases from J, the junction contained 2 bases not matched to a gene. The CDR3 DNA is TGTGCCAGCAGCTTAGCAGGGGGCGACTCCTACGAGCAGTACTTC. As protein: CASSLAGGDSYEQYF.

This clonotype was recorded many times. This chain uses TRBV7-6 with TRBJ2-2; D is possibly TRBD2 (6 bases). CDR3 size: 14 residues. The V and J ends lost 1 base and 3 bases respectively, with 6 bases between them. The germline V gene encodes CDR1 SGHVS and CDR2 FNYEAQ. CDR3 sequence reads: CASSLGDYTGELFF. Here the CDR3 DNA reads TGTGCCAGCAGCTTAGGGGACTACACCGGGGAGCTGTTTTTT.